The following is a TCR beta chain sequence with its context. Antigen specificity is unknown. TCRdb processed the reads anew with MiXCR; each CDR3 protein has one entry. Of over 120,000 distinct CDR3 sequences in the sample, more than 30% were seen once. The sample belongs to a study of T cell repertoires in cytomegalovirus infection. CDR3 length: 14 residues. The V end lost 1 base, the J end lost 3 bases, and 7 bases lay between the germline ends. Per germline, CDR1 MNHNS and CDR2 SASEGT. The chain carries TRBV6-1 and TRBJ2-1, with a weak D call TRBD2 (5 bases). The sequencing here drew on CD8+ T cells from cultured PBMCs, taken from culture after CMV antigen stimulation. The sequence was collected from a human donor in good health (CMV status not recorded). Some clones in this sample may be carry-over from other donors' samples. The CDR3 nucleotides are TGTGCCAGCAGTGAAGGGGCGGGCTACAATGAGCAGTTCTTC. Its translation: CASSEGAGYNEQFF.